This TCR beta chain was sequenced for a study of T cells in Graves' hyperthyroidism and ophthalmopathy. Overall study: Peripheral blood samples were taken at initial diagnosis, prior to any treatment. Regarding the study as a whole: Clonotypes that were expanded in thyroid above 0.001 mostly appeared in blood too.

Amplification of TCR beta CDR3 regions was performed using RNA transcripts as template. Using the HTBI primer set, a first-round RT-PCR was run on the TCR CDR3. In TCRdb, the multiplex PCR reads were re-called with MiXCR into one record per CDR3 protein. The data show around 360,000 distinct CDR3 sequences, around 15% seen once. The length of the CDR3 is 13 residues. Trimming pared 3 bases from V and 3 bases from J, leaving 9 bases between. Germline CDR1 MNHEY, CDR2 SMNVEV (reference sequence). About this clonotype itself: What it recognizes is unknown.

PBMCs were collected from a roughly 10 ml volume of fresh peripheral blood. This chain uses TRBV27 with TRBJ2-7; no definite D call. The sequence was obtained from a woman aged 55-75 years with Graves' ophthalmopathy. Sequencing was carried out using blood. This CDR3 is CASSFGHYYEQYF. The CDR3 DNA reads as TGTGCCAGCAGTTTTGGCCACTACTACGAGCAGTACTTC.